This T cell receptor (beta chain) was obtained from a study of Ad26.COV2.S vaccination and SARS-CoV-2 variants. This clone showed up just once. Repertoires were generated with immunoSEQ multiplex PCR, while TCRdb's copy carries only in-frame clones and drops some. Seen here are about 420,000 clones, approximately 87% observed once, and the top ten hold 3.5% to 4%. In germline, CDR1 is SQVTM, CDR2 ANQGSEA. The CDR3 covers 12 residues. V lost 6 bases and J 3 bases, leaving 11 bases between the germline ends. Treatment meaning: some 20 received Ad26.COV2.S at low or high dose, single or two shots; about five received placebo; per-sample allocation not given. The samples were gathered on day 63 after the first injection of vaccine or placebo.

This clonotype was obtained from a person aged 18 to 59 who received the Ad26.COV2.S COVID-19 vaccine or a placebo. The chain links TRBV29-1 to TRBJ2-5, with D possibly being TRBD1 (6 bases). The sequences come from peripheral blood, collected in a trial of Ad26.COV2.S vaccine versus placebo. CDR3: CSVGQQEETQYF. CDR3 bases: TGCAGCGTCGGACAGCAAGAAGAGACCCAGTACTTC.